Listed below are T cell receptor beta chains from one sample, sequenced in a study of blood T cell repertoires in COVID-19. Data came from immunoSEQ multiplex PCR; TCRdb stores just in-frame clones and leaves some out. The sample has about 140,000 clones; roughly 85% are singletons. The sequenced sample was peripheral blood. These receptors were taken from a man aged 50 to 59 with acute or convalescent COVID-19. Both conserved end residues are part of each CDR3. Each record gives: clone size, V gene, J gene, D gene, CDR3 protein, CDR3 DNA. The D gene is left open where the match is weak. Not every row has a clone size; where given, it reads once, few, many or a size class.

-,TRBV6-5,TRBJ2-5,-,CASSYSGQGPETQYF,TGTGCCAGCAGTTACTCGGGGCAGGGCCCAGAGACCCAGTACTTC
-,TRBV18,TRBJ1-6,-,CASSPPGLPGNSPLHF,TGTGCCAGCTCACCACCGGGTCTCCCGGGGAATTCACCCCTCCACTTT
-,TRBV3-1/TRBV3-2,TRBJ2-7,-,CASSQVYRVGSYEQYF,TGTGCCAGCAGCCAAGTGTACAGGGTAGGAAGCTACGAGCAGTACTTC
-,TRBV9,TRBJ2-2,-,CASSDPQGIDTGELFF,TGTGCCAGCAGCGACCCCCAGGGAATCGACACCGGGGAGCTGTTTTTT
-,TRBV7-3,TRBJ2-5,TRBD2,CASSLSLAGGLETQYF,TGTGCCAGCAGCTTATCCCTAGCGGGGGGTCTAGAGACCCAGTACTTC
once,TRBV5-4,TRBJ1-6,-,CASSTGGRSYNSPLHF,TGTGCCAGCAGCACGGGGGGCCGCTCCTATAATTCACCCCTCCACTTT
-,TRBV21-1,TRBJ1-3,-,CASSLPGPVGQLPNTIYF,TGTGCCAGCAGCTTACCAGGCCCAGTGGGACAGCTACCAAACACCATATATTTT
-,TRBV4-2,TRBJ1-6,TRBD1,CASSQRDSLFNSPLHF,TGTGCCAGCAGCCAACGGGACAGTCTCTTTAATTCACCCCTCCACTTT
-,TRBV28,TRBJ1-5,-,CASTYQGQPQHF,TGTGCCAGCACCTATCAGGGTCAGCCCCAGCATTTT
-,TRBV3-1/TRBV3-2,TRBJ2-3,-,CASSQVSSTDTQYF,TGTGCCAGCAGCCAAGTCTCCAGCACAGATACGCAGTATTTT
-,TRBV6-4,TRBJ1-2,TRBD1,CASSDPGTGVMGYTF,TGTGCCAGCAGTGACCCCGGGACAGGGGTTATGGGCTACACCTTC
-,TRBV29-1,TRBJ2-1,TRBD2,CSVGAAGGALNEQFF,TGCAGCGTAGGCGCAGCGGGGGGGGCATTGAATGAGCAGTTCTTC
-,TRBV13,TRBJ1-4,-,CASSLGDIIREKLFF,TGTGCCAGCAGCTTGGGGGACATAATTCGAGAAAAACTGTTTTTT
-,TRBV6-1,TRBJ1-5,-,CASSTRLGDQPQHF,TGTGCCAGCAGTACTCGATTGGGAGATCAGCCCCAGCATTTT
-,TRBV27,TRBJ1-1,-,CASSPSWQGTEAFF,TGTGCCAGCAGCCCCTCGTGGCAGGGCACTGAAGCTTTCTTT
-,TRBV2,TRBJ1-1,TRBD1,CASRQGQGWAEAFF,TGTGCCAGCAGACAGGGACAGGGTTGGGCTGAAGCTTTCTTT
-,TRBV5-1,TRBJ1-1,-,CASSFEGRGRTEAFF,TGCGCCAGCAGCTTTGAGGGTAGAGGAAGAACTGAAGCTTTCTTT
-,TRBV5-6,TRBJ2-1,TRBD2,CASSLGFSGKYNEQFF,TGTGCCAGCAGCTTGGGCTTTAGCGGGAAGTACAATGAGCAGTTCTTC